One T cell receptor beta chain is described in this entry. The source of the sample is a study of blood T cell repertoires in COVID-19. On the study more broadly: The United States, Italy and Spain provided the acute and convalescent COVID-19 samples. PBMCs, B-cell-depleted T cells, or T cells were the source of the cDNA or gDNA that made up the material.

In the source study's methods: Reference gene primer amplification in the assay estimated nucleated cell counts. Generated by immunoSEQ multiplex PCR, the TCRdb table keeps only in-frame clones and is missing some. V and J calls and clone size follow that table, whereas D and trimming were derived from the DNA. This table holds about 130,000 clones, 87% found once. The sequenced sample consisted of peripheral blood. The TCR comes from an older woman with acute or convalescent COVID-19.

The CDR3 loop is CASSKLRANTEAFF. Written as DNA, the CDR3 is TGTGCCAGCAGCAAGTTGCGGGCGAACACTGAAGCTTTCTTT. The genes are TRBV3-1 (or the pseudogene TRBV3-2) and TRBJ1-1; D unresolved. The CDR3 has 14 amino acids. Germline V gene lookup returns CDR1 LGHDT and CDR2 YNNKEL (reference sequence). With 5 bases removed from V and 1 base from J, the gap between germline ends came to 11 bases.